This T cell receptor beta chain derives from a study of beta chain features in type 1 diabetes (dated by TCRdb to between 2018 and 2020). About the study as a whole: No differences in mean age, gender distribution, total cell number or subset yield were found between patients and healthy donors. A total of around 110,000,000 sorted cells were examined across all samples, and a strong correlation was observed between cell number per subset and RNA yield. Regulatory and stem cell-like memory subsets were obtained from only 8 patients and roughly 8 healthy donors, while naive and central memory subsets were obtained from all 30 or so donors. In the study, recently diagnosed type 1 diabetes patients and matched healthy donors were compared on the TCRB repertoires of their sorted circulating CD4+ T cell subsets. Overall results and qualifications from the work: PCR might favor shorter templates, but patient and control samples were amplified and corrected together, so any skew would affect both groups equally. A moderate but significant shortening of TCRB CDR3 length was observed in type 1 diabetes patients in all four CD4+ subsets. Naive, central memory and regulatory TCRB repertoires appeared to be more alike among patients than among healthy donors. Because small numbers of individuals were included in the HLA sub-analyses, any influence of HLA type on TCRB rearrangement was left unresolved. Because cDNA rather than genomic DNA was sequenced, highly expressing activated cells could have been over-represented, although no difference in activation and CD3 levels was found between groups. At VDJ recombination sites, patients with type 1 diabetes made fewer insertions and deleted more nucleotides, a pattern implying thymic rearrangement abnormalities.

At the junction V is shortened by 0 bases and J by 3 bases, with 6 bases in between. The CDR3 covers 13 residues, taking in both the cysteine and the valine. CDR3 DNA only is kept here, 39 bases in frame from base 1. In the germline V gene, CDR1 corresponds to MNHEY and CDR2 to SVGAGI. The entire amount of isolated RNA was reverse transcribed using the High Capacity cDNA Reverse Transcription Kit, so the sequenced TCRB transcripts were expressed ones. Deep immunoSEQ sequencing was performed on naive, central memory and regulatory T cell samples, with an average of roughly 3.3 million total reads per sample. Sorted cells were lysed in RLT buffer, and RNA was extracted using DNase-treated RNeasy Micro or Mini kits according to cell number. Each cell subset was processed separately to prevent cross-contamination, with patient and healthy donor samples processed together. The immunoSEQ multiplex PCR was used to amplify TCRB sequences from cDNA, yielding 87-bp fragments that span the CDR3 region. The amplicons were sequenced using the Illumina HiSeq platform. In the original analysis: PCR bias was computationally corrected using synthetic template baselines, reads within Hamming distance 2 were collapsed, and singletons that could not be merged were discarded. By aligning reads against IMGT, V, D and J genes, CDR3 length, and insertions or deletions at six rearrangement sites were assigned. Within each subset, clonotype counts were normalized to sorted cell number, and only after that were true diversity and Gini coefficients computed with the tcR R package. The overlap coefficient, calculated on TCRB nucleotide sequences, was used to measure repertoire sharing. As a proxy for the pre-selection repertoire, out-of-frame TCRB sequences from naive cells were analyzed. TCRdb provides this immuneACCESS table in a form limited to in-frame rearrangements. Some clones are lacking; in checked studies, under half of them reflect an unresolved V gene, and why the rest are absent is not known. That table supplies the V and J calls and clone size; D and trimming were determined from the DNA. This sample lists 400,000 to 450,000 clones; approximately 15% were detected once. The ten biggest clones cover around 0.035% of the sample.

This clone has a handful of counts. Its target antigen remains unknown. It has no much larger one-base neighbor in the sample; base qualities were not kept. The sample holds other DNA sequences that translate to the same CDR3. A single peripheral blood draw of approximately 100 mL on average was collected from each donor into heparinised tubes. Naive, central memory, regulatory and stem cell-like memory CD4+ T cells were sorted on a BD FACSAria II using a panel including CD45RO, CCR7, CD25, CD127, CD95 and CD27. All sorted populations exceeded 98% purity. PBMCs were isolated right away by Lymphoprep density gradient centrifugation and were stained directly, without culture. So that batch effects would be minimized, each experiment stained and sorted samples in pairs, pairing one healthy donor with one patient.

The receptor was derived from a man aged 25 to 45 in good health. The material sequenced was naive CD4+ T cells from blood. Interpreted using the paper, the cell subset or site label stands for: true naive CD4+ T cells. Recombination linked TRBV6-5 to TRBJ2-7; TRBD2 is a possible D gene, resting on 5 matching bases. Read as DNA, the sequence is TGTGCCAGCAGTTACTCCCGGGGCTACGAGCAGTACGTC. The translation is CASSYSRGYEQYV.